This T cell receptor beta chain stems from a study of blood T cell repertoires in COVID-19. The wider study: Samples taken during acute and convalescent COVID-19 were collected in the United States, Italy and Spain.

Original processing notes: Reference gene primer amplification gave nucleated cell count estimates. TCRdb keeps only in-frame clones here, not all; method: immunoSEQ multiplex PCR. V, J and clone size are taken as reported in that table, and D and trimming were inferred from the DNA itself. This sample carries more than 100,000 clones, roughly 80% of them seen once, and the ten largest clones take roughly 15%. Germline CDR1 is SGHTA and CDR2 is FQGNSA. The trim removed 2 bases at V and 3 bases at J, leaving 6 bases unmatched. The length of the CDR3 is 16 residues. The sample taken for sequencing was peripheral blood. The clonotype was recovered from a woman older than 75 with acute or convalescent COVID-19. The chain recombines TRBV7-2 with TRBJ2-3; TRBD2 agrees at 9 bases. CDR3 in DNA: TGTGCCAGCAGCTTACACGCGGGGGGGTCAACAGATACGCAGTATTTT. This translates into CASSLHAGGSTDTQYF.